Following are 21 T cell receptor beta chains from one sample sequenced in a study of beta chain features in type 1 diabetes. Every bit of the isolated RNA underwent reverse transcription, so sequencing read expressed TCRB transcripts. Profiling relied on immunoSEQ multiplex PCR, and the TCRdb table lists in-frame clones only, not all of them. The data show 200,000 to 250,000 clones, under 13% seen once. Sequencing was performed on central memory CD4+ T cells from blood. The receptors were gathered from a man between 18 and 29 years old in good health.

The table lists this clone with many counts. The V call is TRBV7-2, the J call TRBJ2-3, with D uncertain. The CDR3 spans 11 residues. In germline, CDR1 is SGHTA, CDR2 FQGNSA. With 2 bases removed from V and 3 bases from J, the gap between germline ends came to 0 bases. For the CDR3, the DNA is TGTGCCAGCAGCTTAACAGATACGCAGTATTTT. This codes for CASSLTDTQYF.

This clone was found a few times. A much larger clone differs by one base, so this may be a read error. V and J are TRBV7-2 and TRBJ1-1, with D unresolved. Germline values: CDR1 SGHTA, CDR2 FQGNSA. The CDR3 length is 13 residues. CDR3 nucleotides: TGTGCCAACAGCTTAGATCGCTTGCAGGAAGCTTTCTTT. This sequence encodes CANSLDRLQEAFF.

This chain links TRBV25-1 with TRBJ2-5; D is perhaps TRBD2 (6 bases). The CDR3 is made up of 14 amino acids. Trimming took 3 bases from V and 5 from J, leaving 13 bases between them. Germline V gene data show CDR1 as MGHDK and CDR2 as SYGVNS. CDR3 protein: CASSDQGREETQYF. The CDR3 DNA reads TGTGCCAGCAGTGACCAGGGACGGGAGGAGACCCAGTACTTC.

This chain links TRBV9 with TRBJ1-4; TRBD1 matches at 9 bases. The length of the CDR3 is 16 residues. V shed 3 bases, J shed 5 bases, and the junction held 8 bases outside the gene matches. CDR1 SGDLS and CDR2 YYNGEE come from the germline V gene. CDR3 nucleotides: TGTGCCAGCAGCGCGAGCGCCGGGACAGGGAATGAAAAACTGTTTTTT. This gives the protein CASSASAGTGNEKLFF.

Concerning this clone: A read error likely explains this, since a far larger clone differs by one base. The chain combines TRBV29-1 with TRBJ2-3; TRBD2 matches 10 bases. CDR1 is SQVTM and CDR2 is ANQGSEA in the germline V gene. The CDR3 covers 15 residues. The CDR3 here is CSGEPRTSGKDTQYF. CDR3 bases: TGCAGCGGTGAACCCCGGACTAGCGGCAAAGATACGCAGTATTTT.

This clone was detected only a few times. Additional DNA sequences in this sample encode the identical CDR3. The chain couples TRBV5-1 to TRBJ2-7; D remains unclear. Trimming left V 0 bases short and J 2 bases short, with 6 bases between. The CDR3 has 13 residues. Germline V gene lookup returns CDR1 SGHRS and CDR2 YFSETQ. The CDR3: CASSLGPAYEQYF. CDR3 DNA: TGCGCCAGCAGCTTGGGCCCAGCCTACGAGCAGTACTTC.

This clone was recorded many times. The chain has TRBV2 and TRBJ2-3; D is unresolved. There are 17 residues in the CDR3. Germline loops: CDR1 SNHLY, CDR2 FYNNEI. The V end was cut by 9 bases, the J end by 4 bases, with 26 bases between. Here the CDR3 DNA reads TGTGCCAGTAAACTCCGGGCCTCTAGAGAGGTTGCAGATACGCAGTATTTT. Translation gives CASKLRASREVADTQYF. The full variable domain, in which reference TRBV2 and TRBJ2-3 provide the parts outside the CDR3, is EPEVTQTPSHQVTQMGQEVILRCVPISNHLYFYWYRQILGQKVEFLVSFYNNEISEKSEIFDDQFSVERPDGSNFTLKIRSTKLEDSAMYFCASKLRASREVADTQYFGPGTRLTVL.

The table lists this clone with a few counts. The chain is built from TRBV5-4 and TRBJ2-1, with 12 bases matching TRBD2. CDR1 and CDR2 from the germline V gene are SGHNT and YYREEE (reference sequence). V lost 4 bases to trimming and J lost 2 bases; unmatched junction nucleotides: 7. The CDR3 consists of 17 residues. The CDR3 DNA reads TGTGCCAGCAGCCGAACGACTAGCGGGAGAACCTACAATGAGCAGTTCTTC. Translating it yields CASSRTTSGRTYNEQFF. The variable domain in full, completed from reference TRBV5-4 and TRBJ2-1, reads ETGVTQSPTHLIKTRGQQVTLRCSSQSGHNTVSWYQQALGQGPQFIFQYYREEENGRGNFPPRFSGLQFPNYSSELNVNALELDDSALYLCASSRTTSGRTYNEQFFGPGTRLTVL.

This sequence joins TRBV4-2 and TRBJ2-7; D is perhaps TRBD1 (6 bases). V lost 3 bases and J 5 bases, leaving 14 bases between the germline ends. The germline CDR1 and CDR2 sequences are LGHNA and YNFKEQ. The CDR3 has 14 residues. Written as DNA, the CDR3 is TGTGCCAGCAGCCAGAAAGCGCAGGGGAACGAGCAGTACTTC. As protein: CASSQKAQGNEQYF.

This clone was observed at least ten times. This chain links TRBV9 with TRBJ2-1; no clear D. The CDR3 sequence is 14 residues long. Trimming took off 4 bases at V and 6 bases at J, with 14 bases between the two ends. Germline CDR1 and CDR2: SGDLS and YYNGEE. For the CDR3, the DNA is TGTGCCAGCAGCACTGCGCCGGTGGCCAATGAGCAGTTCTTC. The encoded protein is CASSTAPVANEQFF.

Only one count was recorded for this clone. CDR3 DNA sequence: TGTGCCAGCAGTGAAGTTGGGCAGGATGAAGCTTTCTTT. It translates to CASSEVGQDEAFF. V is TRBV6-1 and J is TRBJ1-1; D ambiguous. CDR3 size: 13 residues. The germline V gene has CDR1 MNHNS and CDR2 SASEGT. V was cut by 1 base and J by 7 bases, with 10 bases left in between.

Notes on this clone: At one boundary the junction diverges from the germline segment, which might be a read error. The CDR3 sequence: CASSHGTSGHNEQFF. CDR3 in DNA: TGCGCCAGCAGCCACGGGACTAGCGGGCACAATGAGCAGTTCTTC. The chain uses TRBV5-4 and TRBJ2-1; 12 positions match TRBD2. Germline assignment: CDR1 SGHNT and CDR2 YYREEE (reference sequence). The length of the CDR3 is 15 residues.

This clone appeared a few times. It may be a read error: a sequence one base away is much more abundant. This rearrangement joins TRBV19 to TRBJ2-3; no clear D. V was pared by 5 bases and J by 5 bases, with 5 bases between. Germline lookup yields CDR1 LNHDA and CDR2 SQIVND (reference sequence). The CDR3 covers 11 residues. In nucleotides, the CDR3 is TGTGCCAGTAGTTACCTAGATACGCAGTATTTT. It translates to CASSYLDTQYF.

The gene calls are TRBV30 and TRBJ2-1; D possibly uses TRBD1 or TRBD2 (6 bases each). This CDR3 is built from 15 residues. Between the trimmed V and J ends, which lost 3 bases and 6 bases, there was a span of 18 bases. CDR1 and CDR2 from the germline V gene are GTSNPN and SVGIG (reference sequence). CDR3 coding DNA: TGTGCCTGGAGGAAGGGGGGAAATAACTTCAATGAGCAGTTCTTC. As protein: CAWRKGGNNFNEQFF.

Only a few counts were recorded for this clone. The chain joins TRBV11-1 to TRBJ1-1; possibly TRBD1 for D (5 bases). Deletions cut 3 bases from V and 5 bases from J, with 10 bases between. This CDR3 has 13 residues. Per the germline V gene, CDR1 is SGHAT and CDR2 is FQDESV (reference sequence). Here the CDR3 reads CASSFSRGTEAFF. The CDR3 region has the DNA TGTGCCAGCAGCTTCTCTCGGGGGACTGAAGCTTTCTTT.

V usage is TRBV19 and J usage is TRBJ2-7; 7 nucleotides line up with TRBD2. This CDR3 is 14 amino acids long. CDR1 is LNHDA, CDR2 SQIVND, per germline (reference sequence). The junction had 4 bases not matched to a gene; V was cut back by 5 bases and J by 0 bases. As DNA, the CDR3 is TGTGCCAGTAGTCTCGGACTAGACTCCTACGAGCAGTACTTC. Translation: CASSLGLDSYEQYF.

This clone showed up just a few times. The chain joins TRBV2 to TRBJ1-1; D not resolved. Germline CDR1 is SNHLY and CDR2 is FYNNEI. The CDR3 is made up of 14 amino acids. V lost 3 bases, J lost 0 bases, and 8 bases lay in between. The CDR3 sequence is CASSEFLMNTEAFF. The CDR3, as DNA: TGTGCCAGCAGTGAGTTTCTAATGAACACTGAAGCTTTCTTT.

This clone appeared a few times. The CDR3 DNA reads TGTGCCAGCAGCCAAAAGGGACTCTTGGAGGCAGGTGGCTACACCTTC. This sequence encodes CASSQKGLLEAGGYTF. The chain uses TRBV4-2 and TRBJ1-2; TRBD1 might be the D (5 bases). Germline V gives CDR1 LGHNA, CDR2 YNFKEQ. Trimming cost V 2 bases and J 7 bases, with 20 bases left between them. The CDR3 is 16 amino acids.

The chain has TRBV15 and TRBJ2-1, with 11 nucleotides matching TRBD2. This CDR3 is 16 amino acids long. Unmatched junction bases numbered 6, after V lost 0 bases and J lost 8 bases. The germline V gene has CDR1 LNHNV and CDR2 YYDKDF (reference sequence). This CDR3 is CATSRDLSGRAHEQFF. The CDR3 DNA reads as TGTGCCACCAGCAGAGATCTTAGCGGGAGGGCCCATGAGCAGTTCTTC. The whole variable domain, remainder taken from reference TRBV15 and TRBJ2-1, is DAMVIQNPRYQVTQFGKPVTLSCSQTLNHNVMYWYQQKSSQAPKLLFHYYDKDFNNEADTPDNFQSRRPNTSFCFLDIRSPGLGDTAMYLCATSRDLSGRAHEQFFGPGTRLTVL.

J is TRBJ1-1 and V is TRBV25-1, with TRBD1 as a possible D gene (5 bases). V was pared by 3 bases and J by 6 bases, with 14 bases between. The germline CDR1 and CDR2 sequences are MGHDK and SYGVNS. The CDR3 covers 14 residues. The CDR3 is CASSERTSLAEAFF. CDR3 sequence (DNA): TGTGCCAGCAGTGAGCGGACATCTCTCGCTGAAGCTTTCTTT.

This clone was counted between two and nine times. This likely traces to a read error, being one base from a far larger clone. This chain joins TRBV29-1 and TRBJ2-3; either TRBD1 or TRBD2 may fit D (5 bases each). CDR3 length: 14 amino acids. V was trimmed by 7 bases and J by 0 bases, leaving 14 bases between them. Germline loops: CDR1 SQVTM, CDR2 ANQGSEA. CDR3 nucleotides: TGCAGCGATCTGACTCGGGGCAGCACAGATACGCAGTATTTT. Protein: CSDLTRGSTDTQYF.